These 19 T cell receptor beta chains were sequenced from one sample in a study of tissue T cells after allogeneic stem cell transplantation. The time point here: mouse harvest day 7 after allogeneic transplant. The graft held 10^6 splenic CD5+ T cells and 10^7 T-cell-depleted bone marrow cells. The method was immunoSEQ multiplex PCR; TCRdb's version includes in-frame clones alone and lacks a portion of them. The repertoire consists of some 10,000 clones, with around two fifths occurring once and the leading ten covering approximately 1.7%. Sequenced sample: skin. The source of these receptors is a female BALB/c mouse given C57BL/6 T cells with graft-versus-host disease after an allogeneic hematopoietic cell transplant.

This clone appeared a few times. These gene names are mouse names. The CDR3 reads CASSPTSGNTLYF. The covered CDR3 bases are TGTGCCAGCAGCCCGACATCTGGAAATACGCTCTAT. The rearrangement uses TRBV15 and TRBJ1-3; D unresolved. The CDR3 end is not reached by the read, which stops 1 residue before it; the germline J gene fills it in. The CDR3 has 13 amino acids. Germline CDR1 and CDR2: SGHND and FRSKSL. V dropped 6 bases and J dropped 1 base, with 7 bases sitting between them. The full variable domain, with the rest looked up from reference TRBV15 and TRBJ1-3, is DAGVTQTPRHEVAEKGQTIILKCEPVSGHNDLFWYRQTKIQGLELLSYFRSKSLMEDGGAFKDRFKAEMLNSSFSTLKIQPTEPKDSAVYLCASSPTSGNTLYFGEGSRLIVV.

This clone is medium-sized. Gene names and germline refer to mouse. Read coverage stops 1 residue before the CDR3 terminus; the germline J gene supplies the remainder. This chain links TRBV26 with TRBJ2-7, with 11 positions matching TRBD1. CDR3 length: 13 residues. Germline values: CDR1 KGHPV, CDR2 FQNQEV (reference sequence). V shed 6 bases, J shed 3 bases, and the junction held 1 base outside the gene matches. The CDR3 region is CASRGTGGYEQYF. CDR3 DNA (partial): TGTGCCAGCAGGGGGACAGGGGGCTATGAACAGTAC.

Comments on this clone: Mouse names are used for the genes. The CDR3 extends 1 residue past the end of the read, so its final part is completed from the germline J gene. The sample has other DNA sequences that encode this CDR3 too. The chain uses TRBV26 and TRBJ1-1; D remains unclear. Trimming shortened V by 4 bases and J by 0 bases, and 6 bases separated the two germline ends. The V gene's germline CDR1 is KGHPV and CDR2 FQNQEV (reference sequence). This CDR3 region has 13 residues. CDR3 sequence reads: CASSPQANTEVFF. The DNA read from the CDR3 is TGTGCCAGCAGTCCTCAGGCAAACACAGAAGTCTTC. The entire variable domain, with the rest obtained from reference TRBV26 and TRBJ1-1, is as follows: NSKVIQTPRYLVKGQGQKAKMRCIPEKGHPVVFWYQQNKNNEFKFLINFQNQEVLQQIDMTEKRFSAECPSNSPCSLEIQSSEAGDSALYLCASSPQANTEVFFGKGTRLTVV.

By proportion, this clone is medium-sized (0.01 to 0.1%). Mouse gene names and germline throughout. The read ends 1 residue early relative to the CDR3; the germline J gene fills the gap. V gene TRBV19 combines with J gene TRBJ2-4; the match to TRBD2 covers 8 bases. The CDR3 totals 16 residues. The germline V gene has CDR1 FNHDT and CDR2 SITEND (reference sequence). V lost 2 bases, J lost 3 bases, and 8 bases stayed unmatched. Partial CDR3 DNA: TGTGCCAGCAGTATGTGGGGGGGGAGGAGGCAAAACACCTTGTAC. This sequence encodes CASSMWGGRRQNTLY. The entire CDR3 reads CASSMWGGRRQNTLYF.

With regard to this clone: The listed genes are named as in mouse. The CDR3 end is not reached by the read, which stops 1 residue before it; the germline J gene fills it in. The chain employs TRBV26 and TRBJ2-4, with TRBD2 matching 9 bases. J was trimmed by 4 bases and V by 7 bases; bases with no gene match: 6. The germline V gene encodes CDR1 KGHPV and CDR2 FQNQEV (reference sequence). CDR3 size: 14 residues. Incomplete CDR3 DNA: TGTGCCAGCACTCTCCTGGGGGGGGAAAACACCTTGTAC. Its protein product is CASTLLGGENTLY. The entire CDR3 sequence reads CASTLLGGENTLYF.

By frequency in the sample, this clone is medium-sized (0.01 to 0.1%). Genes and germline come from the mouse. The CDR3 loop reads CASSLSGKAPLF. The DNA read from the CDR3 is TGTGCCAGCAGTCTGTCGGGGAAGGCTCCGCTT. The chain joins TRBV26 to TRBJ1-5; no definite D call. The read comes to an end 1 residue before the CDR3 does, leaving the germline J gene to fill in the end. Germline values: CDR1 KGHPV, CDR2 FQNQEV (reference sequence). The CDR3 covers 12 residues. Trimming removed 0 bases from V and 8 bases from J, with 5 bases in between.

This clone was seen only a few times. The genes are named according to mouse. From the germline J gene comes the end of the CDR3, since the read stops 1 residue before it. The chain has TRBV29 and TRBJ1-1; 7 positions match TRBD1. V trimming: 8 bases; J trimming: 0 bases; junction bases outside the gene matches: 3. The V gene's germline CDR1 is MSHET and CDR2 SYDVDS. The CDR3 runs 13 residues. CDR3 DNA, as far as it was read: TGTGCTAGCTCCAGGGGGGCAAACACAGAAGTCTTC. This encodes CASSRGANTEVF. In full, the CDR3 reads CASSRGANTEVFF.

As for this clone: The gene names here belong to mouse. Read coverage stops 1 residue before the CDR3 terminus; the germline J gene supplies the remainder. J is TRBJ2-3 and V is TRBV16; D remains ambiguous. Trimming pared 5 bases from V and 0 bases from J, leaving 6 bases between. Germline V gene sequence: CDR1 SGHSA, CDR2 FRNQAP. The CDR3 runs 13 residues. The covered CDR3 bases are TGTGCAAGCAGCCTCCATAGTGCAGAAACGCTGTAT. Amino acids: CASSLHSAETLY. The entire CDR3 protein reads CASSLHSAETLYF.

Of note for this clone: Germline and genes: mouse. From the germline J gene comes the end of the CDR3, since the read stops 1 residue before it. The chain uses TRBV3 and TRBJ2-3, with D possibly being TRBD2 (6 bases). V gave up 4 bases and J gave up 1 base, with 9 bases separating them. Per the germline V gene, CDR1 is SNHLY and CDR2 is FYNGKV (reference sequence). The CDR3 is made up of 14 amino acids. CDR3 DNA (partial): TGTGCCAGCAGCTCCAGACTGGGTGCAGAAACGCTGTAT. As protein: CASSSRLGAETLY. The full CDR3 reads CASSSRLGAETLYF.

As concerns this clone: The genes and germline here are from mouse. The observed sequence ends 1 residue before the CDR3 terminus, with the missing tail filled in from the germline J gene. The rearrangement uses TRBV19 and TRBJ2-4; 11 bases are shared with TRBD2. CDR3 length: 15 amino acids. V gave up 6 bases and J gave up 0 bases; unmatched junction bases: 3. Looked up from germline, CDR1 is FNHDT and CDR2 is SITEND (reference sequence). The chain's CDR3 is CASTGTGGSQNTLYF. The sequenced CDR3 bases are TGTGCCAGCACCGGGACTGGGGGTAGTCAAAACACCTTGTAC.

Comment on this clone: Each gene name is a mouse one. The sequence runs out 1 residue before the end of the CDR3; the remainder is reconstructed from the germline J gene. This chain connects TRBV23 to TRBJ2-5. Germline V gene lookup returns CDR1 KGHTA and CDR2 FQNQQP. The CDR3 extends over 12 amino acids. CDR3 bases read: TGCTCCAGCAGTCAATGGGGGGACACCCAGTAC. The encoded protein is CSSSQWGDTQY. The CDR3 as a whole reads CSSSQWGDTQYF.

A word on this clone: Gene names denote mouse genes. The read is 1 residue too short to cover the CDR3 end, so that end is filled in from the germline J gene. The rearrangement joins TRBV13-2 to TRBJ2-3; 9 positions match TRBD2. CDR1 NNHNN and CDR2 SYGAGS come from the germline V gene (reference sequence). This CDR3 is 16 amino acids long. Losses at the gene ends were 0 bases for V and 2 bases for J; bases not matched to a gene: 4. The CDR3 bases that were read are TGTGCCAGCGGTGATGCTTGGGGGGGCAATGCAGAAACGCTGTAT. Its protein is CASGDAWGGNAETLY. The entire CDR3 sequence reads CASGDAWGGNAETLYF.

Worth noting for this clone: This sequence may be a read error, since a much larger clone differs from it by one base. Genes and germline are mouse. The read terminates 1 residue ahead of where the CDR3 ends, so the germline J gene completes it. V and J are TRBV26 and TRBJ1-1, with D unclear. The CDR3 runs 14 residues. The germline gives CDR1 KGHPV, CDR2 FQNQEV (reference sequence). V was pared by 0 bases and J by 0 bases, with 5 bases between. The sequenced CDR3 bases are TGTGCCAGCAGTCTGTCGGGAGCAAACACAGAAGTCTTC. This sequence encodes CASSLSGANTEVF. The full-length CDR3 reads as CASSLSGANTEVFF.

This clone showed up just a few times. The gene symbols are mouse symbols. The CDR3 end falls 1 residue outside the read, so it is completed with the germline J gene. The chain combines TRBV2 with TRBJ1-4, with 7 bases identical to TRBD1. CDR1 LGHNA and CDR2 YSYQKL come from the germline V gene. The CDR3 is 15 residues long. V lost 4 bases and J lost 1; bases outside the gene matches: 3. Partial CDR3 DNA: TGTGCCAGCAGCCTCCGGGACAGTTCCAACGAAAGATTATTT. Translating gives CASSLRDSSNERLF. The full CDR3 protein reads CASSLRDSSNERLFF.

By share, this clone ranks as medium-sized. These gene names are mouse names. The CDR3 DNA, read in part, is TGCTCCAGCAGTCTAATTAACCAAGACACCCAGTAC. This sequence encodes CSSSLINQDTQY. The complete CDR3 protein is CSSSLINQDTQYF. The J gene is TRBJ2-5, the V gene TRBV23. The read is 1 residue too short to cover the CDR3 end, so that end is filled in from the germline J gene. Germline-derived CDR1 and CDR2 are KGHTA and FQNQQP. The CDR3 contains 13 residues.

As concerns this clone: The gene names given are mouse names. Read coverage stops 1 residue before the CDR3 terminus; the germline J gene supplies the remainder. V gene TRBV23 combines with J gene TRBJ2-4; the table's D call, TRBD2, was not checked against the DNA. Germline assignment: CDR1 KGHTA and CDR2 FQNQQP. CDR3 length: 15 residues. This CDR3 reads CSSSQLGGGQNTLYF. The CDR3 bases that were read are TGCTCCAGCAGTCAACTGGGGGGTGGGCAAAACACCTTGTAC. The full variable domain, in which reference TRBV23 and TRBJ2-4 provide the parts outside the CDR3, is DAAVTQKPRYLIKMKGQEAEMKCIPEKGHTAVFWYQQKQSKELKFLIYFQNQQPLDQIDMVKERFSAVCPSSSLCSLGIRTCEAEDSALYLCSSSQLGGGQNTLYFGAGTRLSVL.

By share of the sample, this clone is medium-sized. The listed genes are named as in mouse. With the read ending 1 residue before the CDR3 end, the germline J gene is used to fill in that end. V and J are TRBV26 and TRBJ1-3; D remains ambiguous. With 4 bases removed from V and 0 bases from J, the gap between germline ends came to 7 bases. Looked up from germline, CDR1 is KGHPV and CDR2 is FQNQEV (reference sequence). CDR3 size: 14 residues. CDR3 DNA (partial): TGTGCCAGCAGTCCGACGGTTTCTGGAAATACGCTCTAT. Amino acids: CASSPTVSGNTLY. In full, the CDR3 is CASSPTVSGNTLYF. Full variable domain (outside the CDR3, taken from reference TRBV26 and TRBJ1-3): NSKVIQTPRYLVKGQGQKAKMRCIPEKGHPVVFWYQQNKNNEFKFLINFQNQEVLQQIDMTEKRFSAECPSNSPCSLEIQSSEAGDSALYLCASSPTVSGNTLYFGEGSRLIVV.

With respect to this clone: Gene names denote mouse genes. The CDR3 end is not reached by the read, which stops 1 residue before it; the germline J gene fills it in. V and J are TRBV3 and TRBJ2-7, with 13 bases that match TRBD2. This CDR3 is 15 amino acids long. With V trimmed by 5 bases and J by 7 bases, 8 bases remained unmatched. Germline V lookup: CDR1 SNHLY, CDR2 FYNGKV (reference sequence). The DNA read from the CDR3 is TGTGCCAGCAGCCCCTGGACTGGGGGGGCTGGGGAACAGTAC. It yields the protein CASSPWTGGAGEQY. Given in full, the CDR3 is CASSPWTGGAGEQYF.

This clone has only a few counts. Gene names are the mouse ones. The read ends 1 residue shy of where the CDR3 ends; the end is completed using the germline J gene. The rearrangement uses TRBV13-2 and TRBJ2-2, with 8 bases aligning to TRBD1. The junction had 4 bases not matched to a gene; V was cut back by 3 bases and J by 0 bases. There are 16 residues in the CDR3. Germline CDR1 reads NNHNN; CDR2 reads SYGAGS (reference sequence). Incomplete CDR3 DNA: TGTGCCAGCGGTGCCGGGACAGGTACAAACACCGGGCAGCTCTAC. It codes for CASGAGTGTNTGQLY. The complete CDR3 sequence is CASGAGTGTNTGQLYF.